Listed here are 13 T cell receptor beta chains from one sample, sequenced in a study of blood T cell repertoires in COVID-19 (dated by TCRdb to about 2020). Library method: the immunoSEQ multiplex PCR assay. TCRdb re-hosts the immuneACCESS table, in-frame sequences only. Its copies lack some clones; in the studies checked, an unresolved V gene accounts for under half of them, and the cause for the rest is not known. The sample table shows about 190,000 clones, and approximately 79% are seen once. The ten most abundant clones make up 9.5% to 15% of the sample. Sequences were obtained from peripheral blood. These TCRs come from a woman aged 45-59 years with acute or convalescent COVID-19.

The rearrangement uses TRBV28 and TRBJ2-5, with 12 bases matching TRBD2. V gave up 5 bases and J gave up 3 bases; unmatched junction bases: 10. Per germline, CDR1 MDHEN and CDR2 SYDVKM. This CDR3 has 17 residues. CDR3 region: CASSQIYLAGGKETQYF. The CDR3 nucleotides are TGTGCCAGCAGTCAAATATATCTAGCGGGAGGGAAAGAGACCCAGTACTTC.

J is TRBJ1-1 and V is TRBV20-1, with no clear D. Trimming cost V 3 bases and J 0 bases, with 11 bases left between them. The germline gives CDR1 DFQATT, CDR2 SNEGSKA (reference sequence). The CDR3 loop spans 14 amino acids. The CDR3 here is CSASSGRLNTEAFF. The CDR3 DNA reads TGCAGTGCTAGTAGTGGTCGGTTGAACACTGAAGCTTTCTTT.

The chain joins TRBV19 to TRBJ2-7; 9 bases line up with TRBD1. V shed 6 bases and J 3 bases; nucleotides not matched to a gene: 6. CDR1 LNHDA and CDR2 SQIVND come from the germline V gene (reference sequence). CDR3 size: 14 residues. The CDR3 DNA is TGTGCCAGTAGGCGGGGACAGGGAGTCTACGAGCAGTACTTC. Translated, it gives CASRRGQGVYEQYF.

V gene TRBV27 combines with J gene TRBJ2-6; D is uncertain. The V gene lost 3 bases and the J gene lost 4 bases, with 4 bases spanning the gap. The CDR3 contains 13 residues. Germline lookup yields CDR1 MNHEY and CDR2 SMNVEV (reference sequence). This CDR3 reads CASSLGGANVLTF. In nucleotides, the CDR3 is TGTGCCAGCAGTTTGGGCGGGGCCAACGTCCTGACTTTC. The whole variable domain, remainder taken from reference TRBV27 and TRBJ2-6, is EAQVTQNPRYLITVTGKKLTVTCSQNMNHEYMSWYRQDPGLGLRQIYYSMNVEVTDKGDVPEGYKVSRKEKRNFPLILESPSPNQTSLYFCASSLGGANVLTFGAGSRLTVL.

The J gene is TRBJ2-6, the V gene TRBV28, with TRBD1 as a possible D gene (5 bases). The V and J ends lost 4 bases and 4 bases respectively, with 14 bases between them. The CDR3 totals 16 residues. The germline V gene has CDR1 MDHEN and CDR2 SYDVKM. The CDR3, as DNA: TGTGCCAGCAGTTCGCAGGGCCCAGGAGGGGCCAACGTCCTGACTTTC. Protein: CASSSQGPGGANVLTF.

The V and J genes are TRBV27 and TRBJ1-4; 9 positions agree with TRBD1. Germline V lookup: CDR1 MNHEY, CDR2 SMNVEV (reference sequence). The V and J ends lost 6 bases and 6 bases, in that order; junction bases with no gene match: 5. This CDR3 region has 14 residues. CDR3: CASSGTGKDEKLFF. The CDR3, as DNA: TGTGCCAGCAGCGGGACAGGGAAGGATGAAAAACTGTTTTTT.

V usage is TRBV2 and J usage is TRBJ1-2, with a weak D call TRBD1 (5 bases). CDR1 and CDR2 (germline): SNHLY, FYNNEI. With 6 bases removed from V and 7 bases from J, the gap between germline ends came to 18 bases. CDR3 length: 14 residues. Here the CDR3 DNA reads TGTGCCAGCAGGGCAAGACAGATCAAGATTGGCTACACCTTC. Amino acids: CASRARQIKIGYTF.

This clone was seen at least ten times. The chain couples TRBV27 to TRBJ1-5; TRBD1 agrees at 11 bases. Germline CDR1 is MNHEY and CDR2 is SMNVEV (reference sequence). The CDR3 is made up of 19 amino acids. V lost 2 bases and J lost 3; bases outside the gene matches: 12. CDR3 in amino acids: CASSLKGTGGAGTNQPQHF. The CDR3, as DNA: TGTGCCAGCAGTTTAAAGGGGACAGGGGGAGCCGGGACCAATCAGCCCCAGCATTTT.

This chain connects TRBV6-5 to TRBJ1-1; D unresolved. This CDR3 region has 12 residues. Germline-derived CDR1 and CDR2 are MNHEY and SVGAGI. With 4 bases removed from V and 3 bases from J, the gap between germline ends came to 6 bases. CDR3 sequence (DNA): TGTGCCAGCAGTTCAGACTACACTGAAGCTTTCTTT. Translating gives CASSSDYTEAFF.

The V call is TRBV19, the J call TRBJ1-5, with D maybe TRBD1 (5 bases). There are 14 residues in the CDR3. The V and J ends lost 5 bases and 2 bases respectively, with 10 bases between them. CDR1 LNHDA and CDR2 SQIVND come from the germline V gene (reference sequence). CDR3 residues: CASSVREGNQPQHF. DNA for the CDR3: TGTGCCAGTAGTGTCAGGGAGGGCAATCAGCCCCAGCATTTT.

The chain recombines TRBV3-1 (or the pseudogene TRBV3-2) with TRBJ2-7; TRBD2 is a possible D gene (6 bases). The CDR3 runs to 15 residues. CDR1 LGHDT and CDR2 YNNKEL come from the germline V gene (reference sequence). Trimming took off 0 bases at V and 2 bases at J, with 11 bases between the two ends. This CDR3 is CASSQDHSGAYEQYF. The DNA of the CDR3 is TGTGCCAGCAGCCAAGATCATAGCGGAGCCTACGAGCAGTACTTC.

This clone has more than one count but fewer than ten. The gene calls are TRBV19 and TRBJ1-5; TRBD1 matches 8 bases. CDR3 length equals 14 residues. Per germline, CDR1 LNHDA and CDR2 SQIVND (reference sequence). The J segment lost 6 bases and the V segment lost 5 bases, leaving 6 bases of the junction unmatched. CDR3 region: CASSGRGQSQPQHF. The CDR3 coding sequence is TGTGCCAGTAGTGGCAGGGGGCAGAGTCAGCCCCAGCATTTT.

In this sample, this clone turned up a few times. The chain links TRBV2 to TRBJ2-1; 8 bases are a match to TRBD1. This CDR3 has 13 residues. The ends lost 6 bases at V and 4 bases at J; junction bases unmatched: 2. Germline V CDR1 and CDR2: SNHLY, FYNNEI. The CDR3 bases are TGTGCCAGCAGGGGACAGGTTTACAATGAGCAGTTCTTC. Translated, it gives CASRGQVYNEQFF.